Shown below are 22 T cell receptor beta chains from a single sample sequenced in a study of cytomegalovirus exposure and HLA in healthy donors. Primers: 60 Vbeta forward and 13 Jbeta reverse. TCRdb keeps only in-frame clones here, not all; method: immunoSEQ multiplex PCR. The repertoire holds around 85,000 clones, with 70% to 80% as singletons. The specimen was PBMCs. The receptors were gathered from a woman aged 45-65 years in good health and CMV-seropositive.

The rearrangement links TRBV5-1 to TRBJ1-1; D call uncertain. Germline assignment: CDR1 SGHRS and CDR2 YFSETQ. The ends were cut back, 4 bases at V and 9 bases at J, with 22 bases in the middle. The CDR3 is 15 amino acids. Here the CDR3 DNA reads TGCGCCAGCAGCACCAATCAGGAGGGCCTGCCGAAAGCTTTCTTT. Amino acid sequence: CASSTNQEGLPKAFF. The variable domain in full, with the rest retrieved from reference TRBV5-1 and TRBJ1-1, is KAGVTQTPRYLIKTRGQQVTLSCSPISGHRSVSWYQQTPGQGLQFLFEYFSETQRNKGNFPGRFSGRQFSNSRSEMNVSTLELGDSALYLCASSTNQEGLPKAFFGQGTRLTVV.

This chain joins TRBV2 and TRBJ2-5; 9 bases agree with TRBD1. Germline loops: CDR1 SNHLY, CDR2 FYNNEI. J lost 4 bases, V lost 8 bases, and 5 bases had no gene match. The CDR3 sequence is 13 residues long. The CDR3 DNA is TGTGCCAGCCGTTACAGGGGGCTAGAGACCCAGTACTTC. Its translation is CASRYRGLETQYF.

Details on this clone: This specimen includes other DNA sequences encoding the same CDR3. The CDR3 loop is CASSSVGAYSGANVLTF. In DNA, the CDR3 is TGCGCCAGCAGCTCAGTGGGGGCCTACTCTGGGGCCAACGTCCTGACTTTC. The gene calls are TRBV5-1 and TRBJ2-6; a weak D match, TRBD1 (6 bases). V was trimmed by 3 bases and J by 0 bases, leaving 13 bases between them. The CDR3 covers 17 residues. Looked up from germline, CDR1 is SGHRS and CDR2 is YFSETQ.

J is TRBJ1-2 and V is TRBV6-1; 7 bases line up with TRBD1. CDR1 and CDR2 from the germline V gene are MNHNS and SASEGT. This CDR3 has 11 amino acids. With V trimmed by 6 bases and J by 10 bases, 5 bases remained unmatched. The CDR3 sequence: CASSRQGSYTF. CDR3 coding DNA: TGTGCCAGCAGCCGACAGGGTTCCTACACCTTC.

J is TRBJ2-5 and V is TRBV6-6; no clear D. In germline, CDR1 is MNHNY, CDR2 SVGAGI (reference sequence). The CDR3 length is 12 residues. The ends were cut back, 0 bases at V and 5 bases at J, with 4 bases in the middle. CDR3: CASSYSLETQYF. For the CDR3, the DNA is TGTGCCAGCAGTTACTCTCTGGAGACCCAGTACTTC.

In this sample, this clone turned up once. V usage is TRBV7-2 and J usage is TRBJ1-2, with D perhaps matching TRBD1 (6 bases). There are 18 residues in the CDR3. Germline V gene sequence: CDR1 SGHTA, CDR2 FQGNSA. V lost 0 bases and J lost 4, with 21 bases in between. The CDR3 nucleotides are TGTGCCAGCAGCTTAGCGGCTTGGACCCCCAGGACAGTCTATGGCTACACCTTC. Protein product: CASSLAAWTPRTVYGYTF. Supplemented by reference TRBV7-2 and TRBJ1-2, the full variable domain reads GAGVSQSPSNKVTEKGKDVELRCDPISGHTALYWYRQSLGQGLEFLIYFQGNSAPDKSGLPSDRFSAERTGGSVSTLTIQRTQQEDSAVYLCASSLAAWTPRTVYGYTFGSGTRLTVV.

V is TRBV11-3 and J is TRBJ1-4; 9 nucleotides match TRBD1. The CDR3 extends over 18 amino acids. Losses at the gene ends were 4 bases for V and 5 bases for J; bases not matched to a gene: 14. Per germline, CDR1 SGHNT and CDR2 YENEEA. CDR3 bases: TGTGCCAGCAGCTCCTCCCCGGGACAGGGCTTCTTAAATGAAAAACTGTTTTTT. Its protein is CASSSSPGQGFLNEKLFF.

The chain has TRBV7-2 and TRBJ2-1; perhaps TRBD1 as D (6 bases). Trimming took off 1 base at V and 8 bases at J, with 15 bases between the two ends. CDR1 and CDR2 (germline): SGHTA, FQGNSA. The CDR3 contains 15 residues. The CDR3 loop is CASSLGGWGHDEQFF. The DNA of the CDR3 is TGTGCCAGCAGCTTAGGTGGTTGGGGGCACGATGAGCAGTTCTTC.

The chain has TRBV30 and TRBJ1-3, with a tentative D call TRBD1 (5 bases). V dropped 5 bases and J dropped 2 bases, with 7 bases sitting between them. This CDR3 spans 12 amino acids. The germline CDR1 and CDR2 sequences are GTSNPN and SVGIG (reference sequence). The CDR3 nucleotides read TGTGCCTGGGCAGGGACTGGAAACACCATATATTTT. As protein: CAWAGTGNTIYF.

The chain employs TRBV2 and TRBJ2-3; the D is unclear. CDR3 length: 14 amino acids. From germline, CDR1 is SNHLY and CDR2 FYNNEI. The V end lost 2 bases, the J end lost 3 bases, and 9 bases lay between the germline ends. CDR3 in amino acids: CASSELVRTDTQYF. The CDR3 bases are TGTGCCAGCAGTGAACTAGTAAGAACAGATACGCAGTATTTT.

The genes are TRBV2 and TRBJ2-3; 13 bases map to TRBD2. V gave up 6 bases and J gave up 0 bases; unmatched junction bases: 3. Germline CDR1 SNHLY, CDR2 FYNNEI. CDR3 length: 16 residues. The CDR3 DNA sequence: TGTGCCAGCAGCGGGACTAGCGGGGCTAGCACAGATACGCAGTATTTT. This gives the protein CASSGTSGASTDTQYF.

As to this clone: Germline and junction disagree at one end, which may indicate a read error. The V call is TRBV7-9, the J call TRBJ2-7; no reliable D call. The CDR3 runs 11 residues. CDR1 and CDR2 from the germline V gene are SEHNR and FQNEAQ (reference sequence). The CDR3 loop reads CSSSSAYEQYF. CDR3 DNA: TGTTCCAGCAGCTCCGCGTACGAGCAGTACTTC.

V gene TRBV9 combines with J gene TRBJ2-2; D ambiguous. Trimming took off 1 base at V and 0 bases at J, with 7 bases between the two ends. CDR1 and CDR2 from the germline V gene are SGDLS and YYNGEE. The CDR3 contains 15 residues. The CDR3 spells CASSVSPSNTGELFF. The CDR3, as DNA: TGTGCCAGCAGCGTATCTCCTTCGAACACCGGGGAGCTGTTTTTT.

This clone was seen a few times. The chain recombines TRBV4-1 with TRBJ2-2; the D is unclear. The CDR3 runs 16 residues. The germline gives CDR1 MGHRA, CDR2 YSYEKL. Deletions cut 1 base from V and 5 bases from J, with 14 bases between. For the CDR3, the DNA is TGCGCCAGCAGCCAAGTTCTAGGAGTAGCAACCGGGGAGCTGTTTTTT. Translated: CASSQVLGVATGELFF.

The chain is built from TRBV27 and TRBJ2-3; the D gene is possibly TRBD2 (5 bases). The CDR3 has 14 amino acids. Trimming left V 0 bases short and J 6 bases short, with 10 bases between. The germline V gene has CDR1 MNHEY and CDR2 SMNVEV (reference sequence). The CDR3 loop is CASSLSKASDTQYF. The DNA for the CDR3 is TGTGCCAGCAGTTTATCCAAAGCTAGCGATACGCAGTATTTT.

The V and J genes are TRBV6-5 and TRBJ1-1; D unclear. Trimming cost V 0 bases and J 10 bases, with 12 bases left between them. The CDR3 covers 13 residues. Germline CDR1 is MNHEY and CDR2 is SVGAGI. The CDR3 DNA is TGTGCCAGCAGTTACTCGGCAGGCTTAGGAGCTTTCTTT. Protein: CASSYSAGLGAFF.

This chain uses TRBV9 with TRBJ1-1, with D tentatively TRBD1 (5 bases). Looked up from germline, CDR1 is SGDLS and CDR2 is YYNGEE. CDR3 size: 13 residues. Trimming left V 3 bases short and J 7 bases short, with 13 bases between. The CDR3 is CASSARYQGEAFF. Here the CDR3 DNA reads TGTGCCAGCAGCGCGAGATATCAGGGTGAAGCTTTCTTT.

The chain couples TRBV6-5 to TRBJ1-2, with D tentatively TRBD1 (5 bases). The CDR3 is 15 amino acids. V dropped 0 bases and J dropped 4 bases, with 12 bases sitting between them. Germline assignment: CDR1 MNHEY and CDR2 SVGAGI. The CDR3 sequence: CASSYSGQGLYGYTF. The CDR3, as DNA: TGTGCCAGCAGTTACTCTGGGCAGGGTCTCTATGGCTACACCTTC.

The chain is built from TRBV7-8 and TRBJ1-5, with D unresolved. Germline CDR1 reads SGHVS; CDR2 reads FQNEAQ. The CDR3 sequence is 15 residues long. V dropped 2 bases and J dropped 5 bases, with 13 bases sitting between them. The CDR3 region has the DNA TGTGCCAGCAGCTTAAATGGGGAGAGCGATCAGCCCCAGCATTTT. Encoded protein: CASSLNGESDQPQHF. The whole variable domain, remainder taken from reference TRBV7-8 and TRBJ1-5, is GAGVSQSPRYKVAKRGQDVALRCDPISGHVSLFWYQQALGQGPEFLTYFQNEAQLDKSGLPSDRFFAERPEGSVSTLKIQRTQQEDSAVYLCASSLNGESDQPQHFGDGTRLSIL.

CDR3 residues: CASSQDALAGVRNEQFF. In nucleotides, the CDR3 is TGTGCCAGCAGCCAAGATGCTTTAGCGGGAGTGAGGAATGAGCAGTTCTTC. The V and J genes are TRBV4-2 and TRBJ2-1; 9 bases match TRBD2. The CDR3 has 17 residues. The trim removed 0 bases at V and 7 bases at J, leaving 10 bases unmatched. Germline lookup yields CDR1 LGHNA and CDR2 YNFKEQ.

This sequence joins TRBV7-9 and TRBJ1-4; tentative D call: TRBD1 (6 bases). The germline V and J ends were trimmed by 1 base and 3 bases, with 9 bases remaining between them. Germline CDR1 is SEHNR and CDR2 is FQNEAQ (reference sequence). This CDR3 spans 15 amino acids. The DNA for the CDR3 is TGTGCCAGCAGCTTAGTGGGGGCTTCTAATGAAAAACTGTTTTTT. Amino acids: CASSLVGASNEKLFF.

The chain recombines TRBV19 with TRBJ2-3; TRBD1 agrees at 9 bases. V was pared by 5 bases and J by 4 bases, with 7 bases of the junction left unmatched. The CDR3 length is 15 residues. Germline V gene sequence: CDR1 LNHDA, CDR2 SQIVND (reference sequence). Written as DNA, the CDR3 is TGTGCCAGTAGTCCTCGGGACAGGGCAGCAGATACGCAGTATTTT. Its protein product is CASSPRDRAADTQYF.